This T cell receptor (beta chain) was captured by sequencing in a study of T-cell memory formation after mild COVID-19 (TCRdb year 2021). With regard to the full study: TCR sequence clusters from the two donors were found to be largely donor specific. Longitudinal TCRalpha and TCRbeta repertoire sequencing tracked T-cell clones expanding and contracting after mild COVID-19 in two donors. The cohort was made up of two young adult volunteers, one female and one male, who were previously healthy. Study-wide findings and limitations: The second-wave clones that peaked on day 37 were not confirmed to be SARS-CoV-2 specific. The detection of some responding clones in pre-infection memory suggests that pre-existing cross-reactive memory T cells joined the SARS-CoV-2 response. The study included only a couple of mild cases, and larger cohorts that include severe cases with pre-infection samples were judged to be necessary. Contracting CD4+ clones turned up mainly in the CM and EM memory subsets, whereas EMRA was where CD8+ clones were enriched. Balanced CD4/CD8 phenotypes were observed for clones contracting from day 15 to 85, whereas a bias towards CD4+ was observed for a second wave of clones expanding from day 15 to 37.

The listed sequencing device is Illumina NovaSeq 6000. TCRalpha and TCRbeta cDNA libraries were constructed by 5'RACE with constant-segment primers, with sample barcodes and unique molecular identifiers being introduced. Trizol reagent was used to extract RNA from every sample. Libraries were amplified in two PCR steps, with a second sample barcode and Illumina TruSeq adapters added in the second step. Sequencing of the libraries was done on an Illumina NovaSeq, producing 2 x 150 bp paired-end reads. For the original study's pipeline: Reads were demultiplexed and collapsed into UMI-guided consensus sequences with migec v1.2.7. With mixcr v2.1.11, UMI consensuses were aligned to TRA and TRB V and J templates and assembled into clonotypes. Expanded or contracted clonotypes were those called significant by both edgeR and NoisET, with noise models trained on biological replicates. For edgeR calls, a false discovery rate-adjusted p below 0.01 and a log2 fold-change threshold of 1 were applied. As an exploratory analysis of dynamics, max-normalized trajectories of the 1000 most abundant clonotypes were examined with PCA combined with hierarchical clustering. The CD4 or CD8 phenotype of responding clones was assigned using the separately sequenced CD4+ and CD8+ repertoires. The public reads were quality trimmed at Q25 with fastp and then assembled into clones with MiXCR by TCRdb, keeping productive beta chains. Entries that share a CDR3 protein sequence are merged under the most common genes and DNA. For this entry, the V and J calls and clone size follow TCRdb and not the study's own pipeline. The sample includes 150,000 to 200,000 distinct CDR3 sequences, with around a fifth observed a single time. 23% of the sample rests with the top ten.

V lost 0 bases and J lost 7 bases; the stretch between them is 12 bases long. The germline V gene (reference sequence) yields SEHNR for CDR1 and FQNEAQ for CDR2. The CDR3 measures 15 amino acids from cysteine to phenylalanine. The read is trimmed to its CDR3 DNA, 45 bases read in frame from base 1. PBMCs were isolated by Ficoll-Paque density gradient centrifugation. About this clonotype: Its target antigen remains unknown. No quality values exist for individual bases; no much larger clone is one base distant.

The receptor was isolated from an adult woman who had mild COVID-19 (a few samples of this study predate the infection). The sample titles of this study are shuffled in the database, so cell type and time point are left out; the donor was told from shared clones. The sequenced material came from PBMCs or a T cell subset sorted from them (not recorded which). The chain employs TRBV7-9 and TRBJ2-2; too little of a D gene remains to name it. Read as DNA, the sequence is TGTGCCAGCAGCTTAGCTCCAGCTTCGGTCGGGGAGCTGTTTTTT. It translates to CASSLAPASVGELFF.